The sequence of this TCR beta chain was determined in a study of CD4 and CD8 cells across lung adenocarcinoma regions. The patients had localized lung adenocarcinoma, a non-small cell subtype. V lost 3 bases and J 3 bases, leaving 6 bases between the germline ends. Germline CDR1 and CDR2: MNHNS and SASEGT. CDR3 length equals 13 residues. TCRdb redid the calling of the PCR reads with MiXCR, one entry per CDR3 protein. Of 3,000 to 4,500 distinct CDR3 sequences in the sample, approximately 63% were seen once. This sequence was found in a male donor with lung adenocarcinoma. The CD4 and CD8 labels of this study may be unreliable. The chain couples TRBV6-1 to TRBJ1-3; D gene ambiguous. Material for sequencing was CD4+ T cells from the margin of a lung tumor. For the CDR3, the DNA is TGTGCCAGCAGTGAGAATTTTGGAAACACCATATATTTT. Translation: CASSENFGNTIYF.